This T cell receptor beta chain was recovered during a study of tumor-infiltrating lymphocytes in oesophageal squamous cell carcinoma. Ten or more counts support this clonotype. This CDR3 comprises 14 residues. V lost 4 bases and J lost 4; bases outside the gene matches: 4. The germline V gene has CDR1 MNHEY and CDR2 SMNVEV (reference sequence). TCRdb used MiXCR to reprocess the PCR reads, holding one entry per CDR3 protein. The repertoire holds under 15,000 distinct CDR3 sequences, with approximately 60% as singletons. Sequences were obtained from esophageal tumor tissue. V and J are TRBV27 and TRBJ2-1; 7 bases align to TRBD2. The source of this sequence is a female donor with esophageal squamous cell carcinoma. In DNA form, the CDR3 reads TGTGCCAGCAGTTCACTAGCGCGATACAATGAGCAGTTCTTC. Translated, it gives CASSSLARYNEQFF.